Following are 9 T cell receptor beta chains from one sample sequenced in a study of blood T cell repertoires in COVID-19. Clones were read by immunoSEQ multiplex PCR, and TCRdb kept only the in-frame ones, dropping some. The data contain 97,000 or so clones, 60% to 80% of them singletons. Sequenced: peripheral blood. The receptors stem from a man in his 60s with active or convalescent COVID-19.

This chain links TRBV6-1 with TRBJ2-1; TRBD1 agrees at 7 bases. The junction had 2 bases not matched to a gene; V was cut back by 1 base and J by 2 bases. The CDR3 has 15 amino acids. CDR1 is MNHNS and CDR2 is SASEGT in the germline V gene. For the CDR3, the DNA is TGTGCCAGCAGTGAAGGGACAGGAACCTACAATGAGCAGTTCTTC. Protein sequence: CASSEGTGTYNEQFF.

V gene TRBV6-2 or TRBV6-3 combines with J gene TRBJ2-2, with TRBD2 matching over 10 bases. The CDR3 sequence is 16 residues long. The germline gives CDR1 MNHEY, CDR2 SVGEGT. V was pared by 4 bases and J by 1 base, with 3 bases of the junction left unmatched. The CDR3 region has the DNA TGTGCCAGCAGTTTGTGGACTAGCGGGAACACCGGGGAGCTGTTTTTT. The encoded protein is CASSLWTSGNTGELFF.

The V call is TRBV2, the J call TRBJ1-2; 9 positions agree with TRBD1. Trimming cost V 6 bases and J 4 bases; bases outside gene matches: 18. Germline V gives CDR1 SNHLY, CDR2 FYNNEI. The CDR3 totals 18 residues. CDR3 sequence reads: CASRVPGTGFQGSYGYTF. The CDR3, as DNA: TGTGCCAGCAGGGTCCCCGGGACAGGGTTTCAGGGGAGCTATGGCTACACCTTC. Supplemented by reference TRBV2 and TRBJ1-2, the full variable domain reads EPEVTQTPSHQVTQMGQEVILRCVPISNHLYFYWYRQILGQKVEFLVSFYNNEISEKSEIFDDQFSVERPDGSNFTLKIRSTKLEDSAMYFCASRVPGTGFQGSYGYTFGSGTRLTVV.

The V and J genes are TRBV7-2 and TRBJ1-1; D is perhaps TRBD1 (5 bases). CDR1 is SGHTA and CDR2 is FQGNSA in the germline V gene. The CDR3 is made up of 16 amino acids. V shed 1 base and J shed 1 base, with 13 bases lying between them. CDR3 nucleotide sequence: TGTGCCAGCAGCTTAGGGGGGGGGAGAACGAACACTGAAGCTTTCTTT. Residues: CASSLGGGRTNTEAFF.

The rearrangement joins TRBV28 to TRBJ1-3; TRBD1 is a possible D gene (5 bases). CDR3 length equals 16 residues. Germline assignment: CDR1 MDHEN and CDR2 SYDVKM. Trimming pared 3 bases from V and 0 bases from J, leaving 12 bases between. CDR3 DNA: TGTGCCAGCAGTTTCGGCAGGGCCCGCTCTGGAAACACCATATATTTT. Translating it yields CASSFGRARSGNTIYF.

The chain links TRBV25-1 to TRBJ2-1, with 10 bases aligning to TRBD2. This CDR3 has 14 amino acids. Germline-derived CDR1 and CDR2 are MGHDK and SYGVNS. V shed 6 bases and J 7 bases; nucleotides not matched to a gene: 6. The CDR3 protein is CASRNLAGVNEQFF. CDR3 DNA sequence: TGTGCCAGCAGAAATCTAGCGGGAGTGAATGAGCAGTTCTTC.

This chain joins TRBV6-2 or TRBV6-3 and TRBJ2-7; D possibly corresponds to TRBD1 (6 bases). The CDR3 has 13 amino acids. The V and J ends lost 6 bases and 3 bases respectively, with 12 bases between them. Per germline, CDR1 MNHEY and CDR2 SVGEGT. CDR3 nucleotides: TGTGCCAGCAGCAAACAGGGTTACTACGAGCAGTACGTC. It specifies CASSKQGYYEQYV.

The chain uses TRBV5-1 and TRBJ2-2, with D possibly being TRBD1 (6 bases). CDR1 and CDR2 from the germline V gene are SGHRS and YFSETQ. The CDR3 has 14 amino acids. V lost 4 bases to trimming and J lost 5 bases, with 12 bases between them. The CDR3 DNA reads TGCGCCAGCAGCCCGCCACAGGGTACCGGGGAGCTGTTTTTT. The encoded protein is CASSPPQGTGELFF.

The V gene is TRBV3-1 (or the pseudogene TRBV3-2), the J gene TRBJ2-7, with D possibly TRBD1 on 6 matching bases. The ends were cut back, 2 bases at V and 5 bases at J, with 10 bases in the middle. This CDR3 spans 13 amino acids. Germline V lookup: CDR1 LGHDT, CDR2 YNNKEL (reference sequence). The CDR3 sequence: CASSQTGMDEQYF. CDR3 coding DNA: TGTGCCAGCAGCCAAACAGGGATGGACGAGCAGTACTTC.